The clone carrying this T cell receptor beta chain has only a few counts. The antigen is undetermined. This sample was taken from a study of human T cells and chemical hapten exposure. Study-level information: The scalp of each patient received a weekly diphenylcyclopropenone dose for the full roughly 24-week study.

Indicated time point: pre-sensitization, week 0. Indicated treatment: therapeutic diphenylcyclopropenone sensitization with weekly scalp DPC. Unfractionated whole blood yielded the extracted total RNA. The CDR3 length is 14 residues. The V end lost 8 bases, the J end lost 3 bases, and 17 bases lay between the germline ends. From germline, CDR1 is MDHEN and CDR2 SYDVKM. Points from the study as a whole: Versus controls, significantly more large CDR3 similarity clusters arose from expanded TCRs. Once DPC sensitization occurred, TCRs above 1 in 1000 frequency showed no change.

TCRdb called the RACE reads again in MiXCR, with one record for every CDR3 protein. The sample lists some 57,000 distinct CDR3 sequences, roughly 9% occurring once. The sequence was obtained from a woman aged 30 to 39 with alopecia areata. Some clones in this sample may be carry-over from other donors' samples. This chain connects TRBV28 to TRBJ2-7; the D gene is possibly TRBD1 (5 bases). Source: whole blood, taken in connection with sensitization to the hapten diphenylcyclopropenone (DPC). CDR3 residues: CASGILGQGYEQYF. CDR3 nucleotide sequence: TGTGCCAGCGGCATCCTAGGCCAGGGCTACGAGCAGTACTTC.